This T cell receptor beta chain was identified in a study of T cell clones after liver transplantation (dated 2019 in TCRdb). Regarding the complete study: The samples were obtained from ITN030ST, a randomized trial that attempted immunosuppression withdrawal within 2 years after liver transplantation. To count as tolerant, a recipient had to stay completely off immunosuppression for at least one year without liver enzymes climbing beyond twice the upper limit of normal. As an antigen-independent comparator for the donor-reactive sequences, third party-reactive TCRbeta sequences from pre-transplant MLRs were identified as well. The study cohort included 8 liver transplant recipients, of whom 3 were classified as tolerant and 5 as non-tolerant. Blood samples were collected pre-transplant, then pre-randomization ahead of withdrawal, and finally post-randomization once withdrawal had either been completed or failed. The subjects received no induction therapy and were kept on standard immunosuppression until randomization at 12-24 months post-transplant. Three of the eight recipients were HCV-positive; the others were transplanted for non-autoimmune, non-viral indications. Donor-reactive T cell clones were identified using TCRbeta sequencing after a pre-transplant mixed lymphocyte reaction and were then followed in post-transplant blood. The investigation overall reported the following: Because allograft tissue specimens were not available, migration of donor-reactive T cells into the graft, rather than deletion, may have occurred. In two subjects, low numbers of available donor cells limited the measurable donor-reactive repertoire. In most of the 8 subjects, circulating donor-reactive CD4 TCRbeta sequences decreased significantly after transplant, regardless of tolerance or HCV status. The conclusions were preliminary, being limited by small, heterogeneous patient numbers and by non-standardized post-transplant time points. Once repertoire turnover was taken into account, donor-reactive detection showed a significant reduction for CD4 in 7 of 8 subjects and for CD8 in 8 of 8. The decline in donor-reactive sequences exceeded the decline in third party-reactive sequences, suggesting partial antigen-specific deletion that was unrelated to withdrawal success.

The CDR3 has 15 amino acids, counting the end cysteine and phenylalanine. Just the 45-base CDR3 DNA is kept, in frame starting at base 1. The junction carries 14 bases between V and J, which are trimmed by 5 bases and 0 bases respectively. The germline V gene (reference sequence) yields SEHNR for CDR1 and FQNEAQ for CDR2. As regards this clone: Its specific antigen is unknown. Nothing much larger sits one base from this clone, and base qualities are not available.

Thawed unstimulated PBMCs were stained for CD3, CD4 and CD8 and FACS-sorted into CD3+CD4+ and CD3+CD8+ populations. Randomization to immunosuppression withdrawal applied to every one of the 8 studied subjects. Genomic DNA was isolated with the Qiagen DNeasy Blood and Tissue Kit. Frozen genomic DNA underwent high-throughput TCRbeta CDR3 sequencing by immunoSEQ, including PCR amplification, mapping, bias correction and internal controls. In the original analysis: Productive rearrangements were retained, and unique TCRbeta sequences were defined by the CDR3 nucleotide sequence together with the V and J gene. For a sequence to be called donor-reactive, it needed a frequency of at least 0.01% and at least 5-fold expansion in CFSE-low cells compared with unstimulated pre-transplant cells. Minimum frequency thresholds were set for each subject on the basis of the unstimulated sample with the lowest template count, so that a detection power of at least 90% was ensured. Jensen-Shannon divergence between the top 1000 TCRbeta sequences post- versus pre-transplant served as the measure of repertoire turnover. Two-sided Fisher's exact tests were used to test for changes in how often donor-reactive sequences were detected. In TCRdb, the immuneACCESS table is reduced to in-frame sequences with V and J assigned. These tables do not hold every clone; where another copy was compared, an unresolved V gene accounts for under half, and the others remain unexplained. The V and J calls and clone size come from that table; D and trimming were worked out from the DNA. Here the sample has around 6,000 clones; roughly 85% occur a single time. The ten largest make up roughly a third of the sample.

The TCR originated in a human patient who received a liver transplant. Where a transplant has occurred, the graft donor may have supplied some of the T cells. The V and J segments used are TRBV7-9 and TRBJ2-7; the D call is tentative, TRBD1 or TRBD2, as each matches 5 bases. This specimen consisted of CD8+ T cells from blood, obtained 24 months after liver transplant. The CDR3 protein is CASSPPRDGSYEQYF. The DNA sequence is given as TGTGCCAGCAGCCCCCCCAGGGACGGCTCCTACGAGCAGTACTTC.